These 3 T cell receptor beta chains share one sample of origin, sequenced in a study of identical twins. Using its own MiXCR run on the 5' RACE reads, TCRdb lists one record per CDR3 protein. The sample contains 1.5 million to 2 million distinct CDR3 sequences, under 35% of which appear only once. The material sequenced was cord blood. The receptors were gathered from a newborn girl in good health.

The J gene is TRBJ1-2, the V gene TRBV6-6; 9 bases align to TRBD1. The ends lost 0 bases at V and 13 bases at J; junction bases unmatched: 9. This CDR3 has 14 amino acids. CDR1 is MNHNY and CDR2 is SVGAGI in the germline V gene (reference sequence). The CDR3 DNA reads as TGTGCCAGCAGTTACTCGGGACAGGGAAGGGAGCTCACCTTC. It specifies CASSYSGQGRELTF.

This clonotype was seen a handful of times. The chain joins TRBV4-1 to TRBJ2-3; D is perhaps TRBD1 (6 bases). This CDR3 has 15 residues. V lost 0 bases and J 4 bases, leaving 11 bases between the germline ends. Germline V gene sequence: CDR1 MGHRA, CDR2 YSYEKL. The CDR3 nucleotides read TGCGCCAGCAGCCAAGATGTGGGGGCTTCAGATACGCAGTATTTT. Residues: CASSQDVGASDTQYF.

This clonotype was seen repeatedly, ten times or more. The genes are TRBV7-2 and TRBJ1-2, with TRBD1 matching 9 bases. The junction had 7 bases not matched to a gene; V was cut back by 5 bases and J by 0 bases. CDR3 length equals 16 residues. Germline loops: CDR1 SGHTA, CDR2 FQGNSA. The CDR3 is CASSLTDRGSNYGYTF. The CDR3 DNA sequence: TGTGCCAGCAGCCTTACGGACAGGGGCTCTAACTATGGCTACACCTTC.